What follows are 30 T cell receptor beta chains derived from one specimen sequenced in a study of human thymus T cells. Sequenced by immunoSEQ multiplex PCR; TCRdb stores in-frame clones only, minus some. Found here are tens of thousands of clones, 94% of them singletons; the top ten hold about 0.12%. Input material: blood. The source is a boy in the first two years of life with a congenital heart defect but otherwise immunologically healthy.

The rearrangement joins TRBV6-5 to TRBJ1-2; TRBD1 is a possible D gene (5 bases). Trimming took off 2 bases at V and 8 bases at J, with 15 bases between the two ends. The V gene's germline CDR1 is MNHEY and CDR2 SVGAGI. CDR3 length: 14 amino acids. CDR3 sequence: CASSYIDQGGGYTF. CDR3 nucleotide sequence: TGTGCCAGCAGTTACATCGACCAGGGCGGGGGCTACACCTTC.

J is TRBJ1-2 and V is TRBV7-9, with D possibly being TRBD1 (5 bases). The length of the CDR3 is 14 residues. Germline V CDR1 and CDR2: SEHNR, FQNEAQ (reference sequence). Trimming shortened V by 1 base and J by 7 bases, and 13 bases separated the two germline ends. Written as DNA, the CDR3 is TGTGCCAGCAGCTTAGATCCAGGGAGGGGTGGCTACACCTTC. Residues: CASSLDPGRGGYTF.

This clone has just one count. J is TRBJ2-1 and V is TRBV4-1, with 14 bases aligning to TRBD2. Germline lookup yields CDR1 MGHRA and CDR2 YSYEKL. The CDR3 runs to 17 residues. Germline trimming cut 3 bases from V and 4 bases from J; bases unmatched to any gene: 5. CDR3 in DNA: TGCGCCAGCAGCCATGGACTAGCGGGGGGACCTTACAATGAGCAGTTCTTC. Its protein is CASSHGLAGGPYNEQFF.

The gene calls are TRBV19 and TRBJ2-7; the D is unclear. Germline V gene data show CDR1 as LNHDA and CDR2 as SQIVND (reference sequence). CDR3 size: 15 residues. Trimming took 0 bases from V and 1 from J, leaving 10 bases between them. The CDR3 reads CASSIDHAGSYEQYF. The CDR3 DNA reads as TGTGCCAGTAGTATAGACCACGCAGGTTCCTACGAGCAGTACTTC.

The genes are TRBV6-5 and TRBJ2-5, with TRBD2 matching over 11 bases. CDR3 length: 15 residues. Germline CDR1 is MNHEY and CDR2 is SVGAGI. Trimming removed 4 bases from V and 5 bases from J; junction bases left unmatched: 6. The CDR3 sequence: CASSSTSGVEETQYF. The CDR3, as DNA: TGTGCCAGCAGTTCGACTAGCGGGGTGGAGGAGACCCAGTACTTC.

This clone was recorded only once. The rearrangement joins TRBV9 to TRBJ2-7, with TRBD1 matching 8 bases. This CDR3 is 16 amino acids long. J gave up 3 bases and V 0 bases, and 8 bases lay outside the gene matches. Germline values: CDR1 SGDLS, CDR2 YYNGEE. CDR3 protein: CASSVGAAGGFYEQYF. CDR3 sequence (DNA): TGTGCCAGCAGCGTAGGGGCGGCAGGGGGCTTCTACGAGCAGTACTTC.

This chain connects TRBV7-2 to TRBJ1-6; perhaps TRBD1 as D (6 bases). Germline V gene data show CDR1 as SGHTA and CDR2 as FQGNSA. V dropped 1 base and J dropped 9 bases, with 13 bases sitting between them. This CDR3 has 15 residues. The CDR3 coding sequence is TGTGCCAGCAGCTTAGTGGGGGCAGGGAGTTCACCCCTCCACTTT. Amino acid sequence: CASSLVGAGSSPLHF.

J is TRBJ2-3 and V is TRBV5-1; tentative D call: TRBD1 (6 bases). V was cut by 2 bases and J by 1 base, with 14 bases left in between. Germline loops: CDR1 SGHRS, CDR2 YFSETQ. This CDR3 is 16 amino acids long. The CDR3, as DNA: TGCGCCAGCAGCTTCCGTACAGGGAGAGGCACAGATACGCAGTATTTT. This gives the protein CASSFRTGRGTDTQYF. Based on the CDR3 plus reference TRBV5-1 and TRBJ2-3, the full variable domain is KAGVTQTPRYLIKTRGQQVTLSCSPISGHRSVSWYQQTPGQGLQFLFEYFSETQRNKGNFPGRFSGRQFSNSRSEMNVSTLELGDSALYLCASSFRTGRGTDTQYFGPGTRLTVL.

The V gene is TRBV5-4, the J gene TRBJ2-1; possibly TRBD1 or TRBD2 for D (5 bases each). The V end lost 3 bases, the J end lost 0 bases, and 10 bases lay between the germline ends. The CDR3 has 15 amino acids. The germline V gene has CDR1 SGHNT and CDR2 YYREEE (reference sequence). The CDR3 region has the DNA TGTGCCAGCAGCTGGTTTGGGGGCTCCTACAATGAGCAGTTCTTC. It codes for CASSWFGGSYNEQFF.

This clone was counted once. The chain has TRBV11-3 and TRBJ2-4, with a tentative D call TRBD1 (5 bases). Trimming shortened V by 2 bases and J by 0 bases, and 5 bases separated the two germline ends. CDR3 size: 14 residues. Germline V CDR1 and CDR2: SGHNT, YENEEA. The CDR3 reads CASSLRGAKNIQYF. CDR3 nucleotides: TGTGCCAGCAGCTTAAGGGGAGCCAAAAACATTCAGTACTTC.

This clone occurred once. The chain uses TRBV7-2 and TRBJ1-4, with D tentatively TRBD1 (6 bases). CDR1 SGHTA and CDR2 FQGNSA come from the germline V gene. Trimming stripped 4 bases from V and 0 bases from J, with 6 bases between. The CDR3 extends over 14 amino acids. DNA for the CDR3: TGTGCCAGCAGCTACAGGGCAACTAATGAAAAACTGTTTTTT. Protein sequence: CASSYRATNEKLFF.

The V gene is TRBV10-3, the J gene TRBJ2-5, with TRBD1 matching over 10 bases. This CDR3 is built from 14 residues. CDR1 ENHRY and CDR2 SYGVKD come from the germline V gene. Losses at the gene ends were 6 bases for V and 4 bases for J; bases not matched to a gene: 5. In DNA form, the CDR3 reads TGTGCCATCAGGCGACAGGGGGCGCGAGAGACCCAGTACTTC. Encoded protein: CAIRRQGARETQYF.

V and J are TRBV7-2 and TRBJ2-3, with D unresolved. The CDR3 has 11 amino acids. Germline CDR1 SGHTA, CDR2 FQGNSA. Trimming took 4 bases from V and 5 from J, leaving 4 bases between them. In DNA, the CDR3 is TGTGCCAGCAGCTCTAGAGATACGCAGTATTTT. Encoded protein: CASSSRDTQYF.

J is TRBJ2-3 and V is TRBV28; no clear D. The CDR3 is 11 residues long. From germline, CDR1 is MDHEN and CDR2 SYDVKM. Trimming took off 6 bases at V and 2 bases at J, with 3 bases between the two ends. CDR3 in amino acids: CASSFTDTQYF. The CDR3 bases are TGTGCCAGCAGCTTCACAGATACGCAGTATTTT.

CDR3 amino acids: CASSLGVWLFNEQFF. The CDR3 DNA reads as TGTGCCAGCAGCTTAGGGGTATGGCTCTTCAATGAGCAGTTCTTC. The chain links TRBV7-9 to TRBJ2-1; D uncertain. CDR3 length: 15 residues. CDR1 is SEHNR, CDR2 FQNEAQ, per germline (reference sequence). V was clipped by 1 base and J by 6 bases, with 13 bases between them.

The chain carries TRBV6-5 and TRBJ1-2; 7 nucleotides match TRBD1. V shed 1 base, J shed 4 bases, and the junction held 6 bases outside the gene matches. Germline V gene sequence: CDR1 MNHEY, CDR2 SVGAGI. This CDR3 is built from 15 residues. Written as DNA, the CDR3 is TGTGCCAGCAGTTACTTGGGGGCAGGGGGCTATGGCTACACCTTC. It yields the protein CASSYLGAGGYGYTF.

V gene TRBV30 combines with J gene TRBJ2-7; 9 bases map to TRBD1. Germline V gene data show CDR1 as GTSNPN and CDR2 as SVGIG (reference sequence). J was trimmed by 4 bases and V by 5 bases; bases with no gene match: 6. The CDR3 is made up of 13 amino acids. The CDR3 sequence is CAWSGTGFYEQYF. CDR3 bases: TGTGCCTGGTCCGGGACAGGGTTTTACGAGCAGTACTTC.

The gene calls are TRBV28 and TRBJ2-1; 7 bases map to TRBD2. Germline V gene lookup returns CDR1 MDHEN and CDR2 SYDVKM. CDR3 length equals 16 residues. V was pared by 2 bases and J by 5 bases, with 9 bases of the junction left unmatched. The CDR3 loop reads CASSLPRASGHNEQFF. CDR3 nucleotides: TGTGCCAGCAGTTTACCCCGGGCTAGCGGACACAATGAGCAGTTCTTC.

The chain links TRBV5-6 to TRBJ1-6, with D tentatively TRBD1 (6 bases). Trimming took 1 base from V and 12 from J, leaving 14 bases between them. Germline values: CDR1 SGHDT, CDR2 YYEEEE. The CDR3 length is 14 residues. The CDR3 loop reads CASSLIGGSGPLHF. The CDR3 bases are TGTGCCAGCAGCTTGATAGGGGGAAGTGGACCCCTCCACTTT.

This chain joins TRBV6-6 and TRBJ2-1; tentative D call: TRBD2 (6 bases). Germline V gene lookup returns CDR1 MNHNY and CDR2 SVGAGI (reference sequence). Trimming left V 6 bases short and J 1 base short, with 16 bases between. CDR3 length: 16 amino acids. The CDR3 sequence: CASRQQRGLSYNEQFF. CDR3 sequence (DNA): TGTGCCAGCAGGCAACAACGGGGGTTATCCTACAATGAGCAGTTCTTC.

This chain uses TRBV5-1 with TRBJ2-2; D is unresolved. The CDR3 is 15 residues long. V lost 0 bases to trimming and J lost 1 base, with 7 bases between them. Per the germline V gene, CDR1 is SGHRS and CDR2 is YFSETQ. CDR3 sequence (DNA): TGCGCCAGCAGCTTGGGACACATGAACACCGGGGAGCTGTTTTTT. The encoded protein is CASSLGHMNTGELFF.

The DNA for the CDR3 is TGCAGCGTTGAAGATCCCACAGGGTTCTCCTACGAGCAGTACTTC. This gives the protein CSVEDPTGFSYEQYF. J is TRBJ2-7 and V is TRBV29-1; TRBD1 is a possible D gene (6 bases). This CDR3 region has 15 residues. CDR1 and CDR2 from the germline V gene are SQVTM and ANQGSEA. V dropped 0 bases and J dropped 0 bases, with 12 bases sitting between them.

The gene calls are TRBV7-2 and TRBJ1-5; 10 bases match TRBD1. The CDR3 totals 17 residues. Germline-derived CDR1 and CDR2 are SGHTA and FQGNSA. J gave up 1 base and V 2 bases, and 5 bases lay outside the gene matches. The CDR3 here is CASSLWGTGESNQPQHF. The CDR3 bases are TGTGCCAGCAGCTTATGGGGGACAGGGGAGAGCAATCAGCCCCAGCATTTT.

The chain carries TRBV28 and TRBJ1-1; 9 bases map to TRBD1. Per germline, CDR1 MDHEN and CDR2 SYDVKM. V lost 7 bases and J lost 4; bases outside the gene matches: 19. The CDR3 is made up of 18 amino acids. The CDR3 loop is CASTLPKTGGPRVTEAFF. The CDR3 DNA follows: TGTGCCAGCACCCTACCGAAAACAGGGGGCCCCAGGGTCACTGAAGCTTTCTTT.

In DNA form, the CDR3 reads TGTGCCAGCAGCTTGGTTCCGGGCGCGGCCTACGAGCAGTACTTC. Translating it yields CASSLVPGAAYEQYF. J is TRBJ2-7 and V is TRBV5-4, with D hard to call. V lost 0 bases and J lost 2, with 12 bases in between. Per the germline V gene, CDR1 is SGHNT and CDR2 is YYREEE (reference sequence). The CDR3 consists of 15 residues. Full variable domain (rest looked up from reference TRBV5-4 and TRBJ2-7): ETGVTQSPTHLIKTRGQQVTLRCSSQSGHNTVSWYQQALGQGPQFIFQYYREEENGRGNFPPRFSGLQFPNYSSELNVNALELDDSALYLCASSLVPGAAYEQYFGPGTRLTVT.

This clone has just one count. The genes are TRBV25-1 and TRBJ1-1; possible D gene TRBD1, 5 bases. V lost 2 bases to trimming and J lost 4 bases, with 8 bases between them. CDR3 length: 13 amino acids. Looked up from germline, CDR1 is MGHDK and CDR2 is SYGVNS. CDR3 loop: CASSEPGGTEAFF. CDR3 in DNA: TGTGCCAGCAGTGAACCGGGGGGCACTGAAGCTTTCTTT.

The genes are TRBV12-5 and TRBJ1-6; 9 nucleotides agree with TRBD1. This CDR3 has 15 residues. V shed 3 bases, J shed 5 bases, and the junction held 2 bases outside the gene matches. The germline CDR1 and CDR2 sequences are LGHNT and FRNRAP. Here the CDR3 reads CASGLQGANNSPLHF. The CDR3 DNA reads as TGTGCTAGTGGTTTACAGGGGGCGAATAATTCACCCCTCCACTTT.

The CDR3 DNA is TGTGCCAGCAGCGTAGATGGCAGGGCGGGATCAGATACGCAGTATTTT. Protein: CASSVDGRAGSDTQYF. This chain connects TRBV9 to TRBJ2-3; D is possibly TRBD2 (6 bases). This CDR3 is 16 amino acids long. The germline gives CDR1 SGDLS, CDR2 YYNGEE. The V and J ends lost 0 bases and 4 bases respectively, with 15 bases between them.

This chain links TRBV7-8 with TRBJ1-3; D may be TRBD1 (5 bases). V lost 3 bases, J lost 2 bases, and 17 bases lay in between. CDR1 SGHVS and CDR2 FQNEAQ come from the germline V gene. This CDR3 has 17 residues. As DNA, the CDR3 is TGTGCCAGCAGCTTCGGACGGGACGGTGTTCCTGGAAACACCATATATTTT. It codes for CASSFGRDGVPGNTIYF.

V is TRBV6-1 and J is TRBJ1-5, with no clear D. Germline V CDR1 and CDR2: MNHNS, SASEGT. CDR3 length: 12 amino acids. Trimming stripped 6 bases from V and 5 bases from J, with 8 bases between. The CDR3 region is CASRGWDQPQHF. CDR3 DNA sequence: TGTGCCAGCAGAGGATGGGATCAGCCCCAGCATTTT.